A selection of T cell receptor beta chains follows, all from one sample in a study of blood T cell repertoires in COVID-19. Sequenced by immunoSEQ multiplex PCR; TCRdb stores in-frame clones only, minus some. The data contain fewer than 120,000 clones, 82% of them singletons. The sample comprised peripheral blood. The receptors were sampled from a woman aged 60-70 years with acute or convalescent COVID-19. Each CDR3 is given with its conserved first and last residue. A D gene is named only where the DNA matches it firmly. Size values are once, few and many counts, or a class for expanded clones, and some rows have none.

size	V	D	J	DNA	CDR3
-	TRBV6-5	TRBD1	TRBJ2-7	TGTGCCAGCAGTTACATGGGACAGGCTACCGAGCAGTACTTC	CASSYMGQATEQYF
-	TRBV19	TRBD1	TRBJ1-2	TGTGCCAGTAGTATCGCCGGAGGGACAGGGCCCTATGGCTACACCTTC	CASSIAGGTGPYGYTF
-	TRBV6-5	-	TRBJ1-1	TGTGCCAGCACCCGACAGGCGCGCACTGAAGCTTTCTTT	CASTRQARTEAFF
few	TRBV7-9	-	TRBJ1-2	TGTGCCAGCAGCTTAGTCCGGGACACAGACTATGGCTACACCTTC	CASSLVRDTDYGYTF
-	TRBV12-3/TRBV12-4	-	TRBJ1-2	TGTGCCAGCACGGGGGGCTGGAGCTACACCTTC	CASTGGWSYTF
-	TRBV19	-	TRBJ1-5	TGTGCCAGTAGTATAGAGGGACTGGGCAATCAGCCCCAGCATTTT	CASSIEGLGNQPQHF
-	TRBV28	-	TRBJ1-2	TGTGCCAGCAGTTTGGAGGGAGTGGTCTATGGCTACACCTTC	CASSLEGVVYGYTF
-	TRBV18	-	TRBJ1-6	TGTGCCAGCTCACCGCGAGGGTTGGATTCACCCCTCCACTTT	CASSPRGLDSPLHF
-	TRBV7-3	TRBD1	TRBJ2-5	TGTGCCAGCAGCTCTGGGACAGGGGGCAGGGAGACCCAGTACTTC	CASSSGTGGRETQYF
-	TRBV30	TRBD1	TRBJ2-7	TGTGCCTGGAGTGGACAGGGAAACCTCTACGAGCAGTACTTC	CAWSGQGNLYEQYF
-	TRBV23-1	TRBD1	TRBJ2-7	TGCGCCAGCAGACAGGGGAAGGGGGCCTCTTCTGGCGAGCAGTACTTC	CASRQGKGASSGEQYF
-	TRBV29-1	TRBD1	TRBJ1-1	TGCAGCGTCCGAGAGGGGGCGGGGAACACTGAAGCTTTCTTT	CSVREGAGNTEAFF
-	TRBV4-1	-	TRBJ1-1	TGCGCCAGCAGCCATCAACAGGGCACTGAAGCTTTCTTT	CASSHQQGTEAFF
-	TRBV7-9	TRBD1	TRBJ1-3	TGTGCCAGCAGCGCACAGGGGAACACCATATATTTT	CASSAQGNTIYF
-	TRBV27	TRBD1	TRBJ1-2	TGTGCCAGCAGTCCAACGACAGGGGCGCAGGGCTACACCTTC	CASSPTTGAQGYTF
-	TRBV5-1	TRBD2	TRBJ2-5	TGCGCCAGCAGCTTGGGGACTAGCGGGGGTCATGAGACCCAGTACTTC	CASSLGTSGGHETQYF
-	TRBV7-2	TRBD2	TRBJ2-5	TGTGCCAGCAGCCACGGGACTAGCGGGTACCAAGAGACCCAGTACTTC	CASSHGTSGYQETQYF
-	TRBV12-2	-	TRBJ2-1	TGTGCAAGTCGCCCAGGCTTGGCCTTCCATGAGCAGTTCTTC	CASRPGLAFHEQFF
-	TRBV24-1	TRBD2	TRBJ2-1	TGTGCCACCAGTGCGGTAGCGGGGGTGAGTAATGAGCAGTTCTTC	CATSAVAGVSNEQFF
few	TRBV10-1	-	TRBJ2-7	TGCGCCAGCAGTGAGAACAGAACCGTCTACGAGCAGTACTTC	CASSENRTVYEQYF
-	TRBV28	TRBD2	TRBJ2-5	TGTGCCGGCGGGGGGGAGACCCAGTACTTC	CAGGGETQYF
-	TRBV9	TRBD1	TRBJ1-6	TGTGCCAGCAGCGTCCGAGGGGGACAGGGGGCAATGGGTAATTCACCCCTCCACTTT	CASSVRGGQGAMGNSPLHF
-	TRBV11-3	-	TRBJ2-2	TGTGCCAGCAGCTTGAGCCCCCCGGGTCAGCGGTCCACCGGGGAGCTGTTTTTT	CASSLSPPGQRSTGELFF
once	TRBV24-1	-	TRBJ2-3	TGTGCCACCAGTGATTGGGGGGGGCCCTCACTGGGAGATACGCAGTATTTT	CATSDWGGPSLGDTQYF
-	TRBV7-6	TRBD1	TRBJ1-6	TGTGCCAGCAGCGGGTCGGGACAGGGGGGTAGTTCACCCCTCCACTTT	CASSGSGQGGSSPLHF
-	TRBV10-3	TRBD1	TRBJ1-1	TGTGCCATCAGCTCGGGACAGGGGAACACTGAAGCTTTCTTT	CAISSGQGNTEAFF
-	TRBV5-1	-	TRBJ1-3	TGCGCCAGCAGCTTGGCAGGGGCTGGAAACACCATATATTTT	CASSLAGAGNTIYF
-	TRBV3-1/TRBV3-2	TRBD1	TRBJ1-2	TGTGCCAGCAGCCAAGGGGACAGCCGATTCTATGGCTACACCTTC	CASSQGDSRFYGYTF
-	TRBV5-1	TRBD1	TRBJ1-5	TGCGCCAGCAGCCCCCGGGACAGGGGGCTGAAGGGGAATCAGCCCCAGCATTTT	CASSPRDRGLKGNQPQHF
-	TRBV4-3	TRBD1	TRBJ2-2	TGCGCCAGCAGCCAACAGGACAGGGGTGGAGGGGAGCTGTTTTTT	CASSQQDRGGGELFF
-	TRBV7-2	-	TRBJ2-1	TGTGCCAGCAGCCTCTGGGCGGGTCAGGATGAGCAGTTCTTC	CASSLWAGQDEQFF
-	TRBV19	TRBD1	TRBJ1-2	TGTGCCAGTAGTATGGCTGGACAGGTAGATGGCTACACCTTC	CASSMAGQVDGYTF
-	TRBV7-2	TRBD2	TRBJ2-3	TGTGCCAGCAGCTTAGGGGTAGCGGGGGGTGCAGATACGCAGTATTTT	CASSLGVAGGADTQYF
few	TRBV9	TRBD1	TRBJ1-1	TGTGCCAGCAGCGTAGGGTCAGGGGGTTATACTGAAGCTTTCTTT	CASSVGSGGYTEAFF
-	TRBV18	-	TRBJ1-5	TGTGCCAGCTCACCACAGGGGTACGGCAATCAGCCCCAGCATTTT	CASSPQGYGNQPQHF
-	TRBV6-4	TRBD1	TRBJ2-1	TGTGCCAGCCGACAGGGGGCCCACAATGAGCAGTTCTTC	CASRQGAHNEQFF
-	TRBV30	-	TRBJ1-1	TGTGCCGGCTTCAGGCCGATGAACACTGAAGCTTTCTTT	CAGFRPMNTEAFF
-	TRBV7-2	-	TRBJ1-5	TGTGCCAGCAACCATGGGGGGGTCAATCAGCCCCAGCATTTT	CASNHGGVNQPQHF
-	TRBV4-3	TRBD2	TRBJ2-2	TGCGCCAGCAGCCAAGAGCCTAGCGGGGGGTTCGTCACCGGGGAGCTGTTTTTT	CASSQEPSGGFVTGELFF
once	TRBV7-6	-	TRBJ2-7	TGTGCCAGCAGCTTAGAATGGGGGCCGAATCGGTACGAGCAGTACTTC	CASSLEWGPNRYEQYF
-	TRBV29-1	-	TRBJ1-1	TGCAGCGTGCGGACGGACTTGAACACTGAAGCTTTCTTT	CSVRTDLNTEAFF
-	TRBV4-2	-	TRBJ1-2	TGTGCCAGCAGCCAAGTCGAGACACTCGGCTACACCTTC	CASSQVETLGYTF